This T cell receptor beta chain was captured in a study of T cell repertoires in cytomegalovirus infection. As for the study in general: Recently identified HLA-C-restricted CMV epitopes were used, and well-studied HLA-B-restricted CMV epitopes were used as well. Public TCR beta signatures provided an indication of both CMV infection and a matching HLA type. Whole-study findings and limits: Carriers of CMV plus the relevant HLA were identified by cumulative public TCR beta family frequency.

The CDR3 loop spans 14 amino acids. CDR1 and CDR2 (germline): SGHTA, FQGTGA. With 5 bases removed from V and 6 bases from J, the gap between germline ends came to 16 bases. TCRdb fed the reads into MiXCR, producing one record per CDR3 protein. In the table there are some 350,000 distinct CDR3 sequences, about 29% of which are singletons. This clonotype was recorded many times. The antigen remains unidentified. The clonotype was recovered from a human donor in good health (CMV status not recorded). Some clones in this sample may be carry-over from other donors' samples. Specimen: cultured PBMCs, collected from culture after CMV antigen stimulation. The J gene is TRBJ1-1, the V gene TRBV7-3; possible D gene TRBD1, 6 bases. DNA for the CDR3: TGTGCCAGCAGCCCCACAGGGATGAAGGCTGAAGCTTTCTTT. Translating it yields CASSPTGMKAEAFF.